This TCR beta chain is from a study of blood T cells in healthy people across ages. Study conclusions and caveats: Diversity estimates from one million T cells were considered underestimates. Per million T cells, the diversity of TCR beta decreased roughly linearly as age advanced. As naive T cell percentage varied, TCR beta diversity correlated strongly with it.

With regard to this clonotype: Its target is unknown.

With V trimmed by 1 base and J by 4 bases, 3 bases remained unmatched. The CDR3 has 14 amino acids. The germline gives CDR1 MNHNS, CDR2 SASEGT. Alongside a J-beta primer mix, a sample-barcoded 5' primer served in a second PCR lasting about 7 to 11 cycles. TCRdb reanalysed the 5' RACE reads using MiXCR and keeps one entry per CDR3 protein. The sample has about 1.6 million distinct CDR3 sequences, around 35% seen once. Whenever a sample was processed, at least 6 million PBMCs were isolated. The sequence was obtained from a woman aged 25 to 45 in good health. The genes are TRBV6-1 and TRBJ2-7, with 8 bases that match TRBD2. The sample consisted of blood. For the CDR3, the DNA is TGTGCCAGCAGTGAAGACAGCGGGGGTTACGAGCAGTACTTC. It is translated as CASSEDSGGYEQYF.